Below, 32 T cell receptor beta chains from the same sample are listed, as sequenced in a study of cytomegalovirus exposure and HLA in healthy donors. With 60 Vbeta and 13 Jbeta primers, the PCR was carried out. Here immunoSEQ multiplex PCR was the method, and the copy in TCRdb shows in-frame clones only, minus some. The sample contains 50,000 or so clones, over 60% of which appear only once. Sequencing was carried out using PBMCs. Source of these receptors: a woman aged 45-60 years in good health and CMV-seronegative.

As regards this clone: No conserved phenylalanine or tryptophan is present at the end of the CDR3, so a read error is the likely explanation. The chain recombines TRBV30 with TRBJ1-3; D might be TRBD1 (6 bases). Germline loops: CDR1 GTSNPN, CDR2 SVGIG (reference sequence). V lost 4 bases to trimming and J lost 11 bases, with 21 bases between them. The CDR3 runs 14 residues. The CDR3 nucleotides read TGTGCCTGGATCGTGGGGGGGGCGAGCTACCCCATATATGTT. Translated, it gives CAWIVGGASYPIYV.

This clone was found once. Sequence at one end of the junction differs from germline and may be a read error. This chain links TRBV9 with TRBJ2-5, with 10 nucleotides matching TRBD2. Germline V gene lookup returns CDR1 SGDLS and CDR2 YYNGEE. CDR3 length: 16 amino acids. This chain's CDR3 is CAGSVGASGSGETQYF. The CDR3 DNA reads as TGTGCCGGCAGCGTAGGGGCTAGCGGGAGTGGGGAGACCCAGTACTTC.

V is TRBV28 and J is TRBJ2-5; D gene unclear. V was pared by 3 bases and J by 5 bases, with 7 bases between. The CDR3 sequence is 12 residues long. Germline CDR1 and CDR2: MDHEN and SYDVKM. The CDR3 loop is CASSFFRETQYF. The DNA for the CDR3 is TGTGCCAGCAGTTTTTTCAGGGAGACCCAGTACTTC.

The chain is built from TRBV25-1 and TRBJ2-3; 9 bases fit TRBD2. The J segment lost 8 bases and the V segment lost 5 bases, leaving 8 bases of the junction unmatched. Germline lookup yields CDR1 MGHDK and CDR2 SYGVNS. This CDR3 region has 14 residues. The CDR3 here is CASSFAGGQGTQYF. The DNA of the CDR3 is TGTGCCAGCAGTTTTGCGGGGGGGCAGGGTACGCAGTATTTT.

The chain uses TRBV5-4 and TRBJ2-1; 11 bases are a match to TRBD2. The CDR3 is made up of 13 amino acids. The germline gives CDR1 SGHNT, CDR2 YYREEE (reference sequence). Trimming at V came to 5 bases and at J to 8 bases, leaving 3 bases not matched to a gene. CDR3 sequence reads: CASRPGLADEQFF. The CDR3 bases are TGTGCCAGCAGACCGGGACTAGCGGATGAGCAGTTCTTC. Drawing the rest from reference TRBV5-4 and TRBJ2-1, the complete variable domain is ETGVTQSPTHLIKTRGQQVTLRCSSQSGHNTVSWYQQALGQGPQFIFQYYREEENGRGNFPPRFSGLQFPNYSSELNVNALELDDSALYLCASRPGLADEQFFGPGTRLTVL.

This chain uses TRBV2 with TRBJ2-3, with D tentatively TRBD1 (6 bases). The CDR3 runs to 15 residues. Per the germline V gene, CDR1 is SNHLY and CDR2 is FYNNEI. V gave up 6 bases and J gave up 0 bases, with 13 bases separating them. This CDR3 reads CASRRQASSTDTQYF. In DNA form, the CDR3 reads TGTGCCAGCAGGAGACAGGCCTCGAGCACAGATACGCAGTATTTT.

V is TRBV9 and J is TRBJ2-3; weak D call: TRBD2 (7 bases). The germline gives CDR1 SGDLS, CDR2 YYNGEE. V gave up 4 bases and J gave up 6 bases, with 21 bases separating them. The CDR3 covers 16 residues. The CDR3 sequence: CASSTPRGGLPDTQYF. The DNA of the CDR3 is TGTGCCAGCAGCACCCCGAGGGGGGGGCTTCCTGATACGCAGTATTTT. Filled out from reference TRBV9 and TRBJ2-3, the complete variable domain reads DSGVTQTPKHLITATGQRVTLRCSPRSGDLSVYWYQQSLDQGLQFLIQYYNGEERAKGNILERFSAQQFPDLHSELNLSSLELGDSALYFCASSTPRGGLPDTQYFGPGTRLTVL.

The V gene is TRBV6-5, the J gene TRBJ2-7; the D gene is possibly TRBD1 (6 bases). This CDR3 is built from 15 residues. Trimming took 4 bases from V and 4 from J, leaving 17 bases between them. Germline V gene sequence: CDR1 MNHEY, CDR2 SVGAGI. CDR3 sequence (DNA): TGTGCCAGCAGTTCCAATTTGGGGGCGCTTTACGAGCAGTACTTC. Residues: CASSSNLGALYEQYF.

This chain uses TRBV10-3 with TRBJ1-2; no definite D call. Trimming removed 2 bases from V and 3 bases from J, with 13 bases in between. The CDR3 length is 15 residues. Germline-derived CDR1 and CDR2 are ENHRY and SYGVKD. CDR3 loop: CAISEEGGSDYGYTF. The CDR3 bases are TGTGCCATCAGTGAGGAAGGAGGCAGTGACTATGGCTACACCTTC.

The V call is TRBV7-2, the J call TRBJ1-6, with D possibly being TRBD1 (5 bases). Germline V gene lookup returns CDR1 SGHTA and CDR2 FQGNSA. With 2 bases removed from V and 9 bases from J, the gap between germline ends came to 14 bases. The CDR3 contains 15 residues. In DNA form, the CDR3 reads TGTGCCAGCAGCTTAATGGGCCCCGGGGGTTCACCCCTCCACTTT. Protein sequence: CASSLMGPGGSPLHF.

This clone was seen more than once but under ten times. The chain links TRBV5-6 to TRBJ2-3, with D uncertain. Trimming removed 3 bases at V and 1 base at J, with 9 bases between. Per germline, CDR1 SGHDT and CDR2 YYEEEE. The CDR3 totals 14 residues. The CDR3 DNA reads TGTGCCAGCAGCTACCCGCTACGCACAGATACGCAGTATTTT. It is translated as CASSYPLRTDTQYF.

This sequence joins TRBV6-6 and TRBJ1-1, with 7 bases fitting TRBD1. CDR3 length: 14 residues. The junction had 5 bases not matched to a gene; V was cut back by 2 bases and J by 5 bases. Germline assignment: CDR1 MNHNY and CDR2 SVGAGI (reference sequence). The CDR3 DNA reads as TGTGCCAGCAGTTACGGCCAGGGGGTAACTGAAGCTTTCTTT. It yields the protein CASSYGQGVTEAFF.

The chain links TRBV15 to TRBJ1-2, with 10 bases that match TRBD1. Germline CDR1 LNHNV, CDR2 YYDKDF (reference sequence). The CDR3 has 15 residues. J gave up 7 bases and V 5 bases, and 10 bases lay outside the gene matches. CDR3: CATSGGQGESSGYTF. CDR3 DNA: TGTGCCACCAGCGGCGGACAGGGGGAGTCTAGTGGCTACACCTTC.

The chain links TRBV15 to TRBJ2-1; TRBD2 might be the D (5 bases). Germline CDR1 is LNHNV and CDR2 is YYDKDF (reference sequence). Trimming removed 1 base from V and 6 bases from J, with 10 bases in between. CDR3 length equals 14 residues. Written as DNA, the CDR3 is TGTGCCACCAGCAGAGCGGACTCTGGCAATGAGCAGTTCTTC. Its protein product is CATSRADSGNEQFF.

The chain links TRBV28 to TRBJ2-5; 8 positions agree with TRBD1. Per the germline V gene, CDR1 is MDHEN and CDR2 is SYDVKM. J gave up 4 bases and V 3 bases, and 4 bases lay outside the gene matches. The CDR3 extends over 14 amino acids. The CDR3 reads CASSFQGAGETQYF. The CDR3 coding sequence is TGTGCCAGCAGTTTCCAGGGGGCGGGAGAGACCCAGTACTTC.

The chain recombines TRBV27 with TRBJ1-4, with TRBD1 matching 9 bases. The CDR3 consists of 14 residues. The V gene's germline CDR1 is MNHEY and CDR2 SMNVEV (reference sequence). Germline trimming cut 3 bases from V and 8 bases from J; bases unmatched to any gene: 4. In nucleotides, the CDR3 is TGTGCCAGCAGTTTTCGGACAGGGGTGGAAAAACTGTTTTTT. This translates into CASSFRTGVEKLFF.

The chain uses TRBV6-5 and TRBJ2-7, with 7 bases aligning to TRBD2. The CDR3 loop spans 14 amino acids. V gave up 6 bases and J gave up 0 bases; unmatched junction bases: 5. The germline V gene has CDR1 MNHEY and CDR2 SVGAGI. CDR3 sequence: CASRPSGNSYEQYF. The CDR3, as DNA: TGTGCCAGCAGACCCAGCGGGAACTCCTACGAGCAGTACTTC.

The V gene is TRBV28, the J gene TRBJ1-1; D is ambiguous. The V end was cut by 3 bases, the J end by 10 bases, with 9 bases between. This CDR3 has 11 amino acids. Germline assignment: CDR1 MDHEN and CDR2 SYDVKM. The chain's CDR3 is CASSFTQAAFF. CDR3 nucleotides: TGTGCCAGCAGTTTTACCCAGGCAGCTTTCTTT.

Comments on this clone: Its ends do not fully match the called genes, so a read error is possible. The chain uses TRBV18 and TRBJ2-7; 7 nucleotides match TRBD1. CDR3 length: 13 residues. Germline V gives CDR1 KGHSH, CDR2 LQKENI. For the CDR3, the DNA is TGTGCCAGCTCCCGGGACAGTACCTACGCGCAGTACTTC. Translated, it gives CASSRDSTYAQYF.

V is TRBV4-3 and J is TRBJ1-2; D gene ambiguous. This CDR3 has 14 amino acids. Trimming shortened V by 0 bases and J by 4 bases, and 9 bases separated the two germline ends. CDR1 is LGHNA and CDR2 is YSLEER in the germline V gene. CDR3: CASSQDATSYGYTF. The CDR3 DNA reads as TGCGCCAGCAGCCAAGATGCCACGAGCTATGGCTACACCTTC.

In its sample, this clone was seen a few times. The J gene is TRBJ2-1, the V gene TRBV13, with TRBD2 matching over 8 bases. The ends lost 4 bases at V and 1 base at J; junction bases unmatched: 9. There are 17 residues in the CDR3. Germline values: CDR1 PRHDT, CDR2 FYEKMQ (reference sequence). CDR3: CASSSPVGLGSYNEQFF. CDR3 coding DNA: TGTGCCAGCAGCTCCCCGGTGGGACTAGGTTCCTACAATGAGCAGTTCTTC.

This clone was detected only a few times. The CDR3 protein is CASRPTGGEAFF. The CDR3 nucleotides are TGTGCCAGCAGACCAACAGGGGGTGAAGCTTTCTTT. The chain is built from TRBV27 and TRBJ1-1, with TRBD1 matching over 8 bases. The germline V gene encodes CDR1 MNHEY and CDR2 SMNVEV (reference sequence). Trimming cost V 6 bases and J 7 bases; bases outside gene matches: 4. This CDR3 is 12 amino acids long.

The rearrangement links TRBV4-3 to TRBJ1-6; the D gene is possibly TRBD1 (6 bases). With 0 bases removed from V and 10 bases from J, the gap between germline ends came to 10 bases. Germline lookup yields CDR1 LGHNA and CDR2 YSLEER. This CDR3 has 14 amino acids. The CDR3 DNA follows: TGCGCCAGCAGCCAAGACCAACAGGGATCACCCCTCCACTTT. Translation gives CASSQDQQGSPLHF.

The V and J genes are TRBV6-1 and TRBJ2-2; D remains ambiguous. V shed 8 bases and J shed 4 bases, with 11 bases lying between them. The CDR3 has 13 residues. In germline, CDR1 is MNHNS, CDR2 SASEGT. CDR3 bases: TGTGCCAGCGCCGCGGAGCCCACCGGGGAGCTGTTTTTT. Its protein product is CASAAEPTGELFF.

The chain uses TRBV30 and TRBJ2-3; D might be TRBD2 (6 bases). From germline, CDR1 is GTSNPN and CDR2 SVGIG (reference sequence). The CDR3 length is 14 residues. Trimming stripped 5 bases from V and 1 base from J, with 13 bases between. The CDR3 DNA follows: TGTGCCTGGGGCCGGGTAGCGGGCACAGATACGCAGTATTTT. It encodes CAWGRVAGTDTQYF.

V is TRBV13 and J is TRBJ2-7; 13 nucleotides match TRBD2. CDR1 and CDR2 from the germline V gene are PRHDT and FYEKMQ (reference sequence). The V gene end was trimmed by 5 bases and the J gene end by 5 bases; junction bases not matched to a gene: 6. The CDR3 is 15 residues long. CDR3 amino acids: CASSLRLAGGDEQYF. The CDR3 DNA follows: TGTGCCAGCAGCCTACGACTAGCGGGAGGTGACGAGCAGTACTTC.

J is TRBJ1-1 and V is TRBV7-9; no clear D. In germline, CDR1 is SEHNR, CDR2 FQNEAQ (reference sequence). Trimming left V 3 bases short and J 0 bases short, with 8 bases between. This CDR3 has 14 amino acids. The CDR3 spells CASSFLSMNTEAFF. CDR3 coding DNA: TGTGCCAGCAGCTTCTTAAGCATGAACACTGAAGCTTTCTTT.

V is TRBV6-6 and J is TRBJ2-5; D might be TRBD1 (5 bases). The CDR3 covers 16 residues. V lost 4 bases and J lost 4, with 19 bases in between. Germline V gene sequence: CDR1 MNHNY, CDR2 SVGAGI (reference sequence). The CDR3 here is CASSLGPRQLVETQYF. In DNA form, the CDR3 reads TGTGCCAGCAGTTTGGGCCCGAGACAGTTAGTAGAGACCCAGTACTTC.

The J gene is TRBJ2-7, the V gene TRBV4-2; possible D gene TRBD2, 6 bases. CDR3 length equals 15 residues. Germline values: CDR1 LGHNA, CDR2 YNFKEQ. Trimming removed 0 bases at V and 3 bases at J, with 12 bases between. CDR3 in amino acids: CASSQDLRGLYEQYF. The CDR3 bases are TGTGCCAGCAGCCAAGACCTACGGGGACTCTACGAGCAGTACTTC.

This chain links TRBV5-4 with TRBJ2-2; 7 bases fit TRBD2. Trimming at V came to 0 bases and at J to 5 bases, leaving 16 bases not matched to a gene. Germline assignment: CDR1 SGHNT and CDR2 YYREEE (reference sequence). This CDR3 region has 19 residues. In DNA, the CDR3 is TGTGCCAGCAGCTTGGGCCTTGGGGGGGGAGCGGGCAATACCGGGGAGCTGTTTTTT. Its translation: CASSLGLGGGAGNTGELFF.

The chain joins TRBV7-2 to TRBJ1-2; D unclear. The CDR3 is made up of 14 amino acids. Germline lookup yields CDR1 SGHTA and CDR2 FQGNSA. V lost 5 bases, J lost 0 bases, and 10 bases lay in between. Here the CDR3 reads CASSPGEANYGYTF. In DNA, the CDR3 is TGTGCCAGCAGCCCCGGAGAAGCTAACTATGGCTACACCTTC.

The chain couples TRBV14 to TRBJ2-7; 8 bases are a match to TRBD2. The trim removed 4 bases at V and 7 bases at J, leaving 6 bases unmatched. Germline CDR1 is SGHDN and CDR2 is FVKESK. The CDR3 consists of 13 residues. As DNA, the CDR3 is TGTGCCAGCAGCCGAGCGGGAGCGGGAGAGCAGTACTTC. It specifies CASSRAGAGEQYF.